The T cell receptor (beta chain) described here comes from a study of blood T cell repertoires in COVID-19. About the study: COVID-19 samples from acute and convalescent phases originated in the United States, Italy and Spain. Sources were T cells, B-cell-depleted T cells, or PBMCs; the material itself was cDNA or gDNA.

Authors' processing steps: Amplification of reference gene primers provided the estimated nucleated cell counts. TCRdb's copy holds only in-frame clones and misses some; the assay was immunoSEQ multiplex PCR. The V and J calls and clone size come from that table; D and trimming were worked out from the DNA. The sample lists 250,000 to 300,000 clones, approximately 90% occurring once. The CDR3 totals 16 residues. CDR1 and CDR2 from the germline V gene are SGHRS and YFSETQ. V lost 0 bases and J 0 bases, leaving 7 bases between the germline ends. Sequencing was carried out using peripheral blood. The origin of this receptor is a man between 35 and 55 years old with acute or convalescent COVID-19. The J gene is TRBJ2-6, the V gene TRBV5-1; no clear D gene. The CDR3 loop is CASSLDSHSGANVLTF. In DNA, the CDR3 is TGCGCCAGCAGCTTGGACAGCCACTCTGGGGCCAACGTCCTGACTTTC.